The 26 T cell receptor beta chains below were found in one sample sequenced in a study of cytomegalovirus exposure and HLA in healthy donors. Use of 60 Vbeta and 13 Jbeta primers characterized the PCR. This table comes from immunoSEQ multiplex PCR, and its TCRdb copy is limited to in-frame clones, with some not included. The profile shows 110,000 to 150,000 clones, around 79% of them singletons. Specimen: PBMCs. These receptors originate from a female donor in good health and CMV-seronegative.

The chain couples TRBV6-6 to TRBJ2-7; tentatively, D is TRBD1 (6 bases). The germline V and J ends were trimmed by 7 bases and 3 bases, with 16 bases remaining between them. The CDR3 extends over 14 amino acids. CDR1 and CDR2 from the germline V gene are MNHNY and SVGAGI (reference sequence). The DNA for the CDR3 is TGTGCCAGCACTTCAACAGGGAGCGACTACGAGCAGTACTTC. This sequence encodes CASTSTGSDYEQYF.

This rearrangement joins TRBV28 to TRBJ2-1; 13 bases align to TRBD2. In germline, CDR1 is MDHEN, CDR2 SYDVKM. Trimming took 6 bases from V and 9 from J; bases not matched to a gene: 8. This CDR3 region has 15 residues. This CDR3 is CASRTGTSGAGEQFF. CDR3 in DNA: TGTGCCAGCAGGACCGGGACTAGCGGGGCAGGTGAGCAGTTCTTC. Based on the CDR3 plus reference TRBV28 and TRBJ2-1, the full variable domain is DVKVTQSSRYLVKRTGEKVFLECVQDMDHENMFWYRQDPGLGLRLIYFSYDVKMKEKGDIPEGYSVSREKKERFSLILESASTNQTSMYLCASRTGTSGAGEQFFGPGTRLTVL.

V and J are TRBV5-8 and TRBJ1-1, with 8 nucleotides matching TRBD1. Trimming took 4 bases from V and 8 from J; bases not matched to a gene: 4. This CDR3 region has 12 residues. Germline lookup yields CDR1 SGHTS and CDR2 YDEGEE. The CDR3 DNA reads as TGTGCCAGCAGCCCCTGGGACAGGGAAGCTTTCTTT. Translating gives CASSPWDREAFF.

V is TRBV7-4 and J is TRBJ2-7, with D perhaps matching TRBD2 (5 bases). The CDR3 totals 18 residues. V was clipped by 5 bases and J by 2 bases, with 25 bases between them. From germline, CDR1 is SGHVT and CDR2 SQSDAQ. CDR3 amino acids: CASSALGPFIAHPYEQYF. CDR3 in DNA: TGTGCCAGCAGCGCACTAGGGCCTTTCATAGCCCACCCCTACGAGCAGTACTTC.

The chain employs TRBV9 and TRBJ2-7; D possibly corresponds to TRBD2 (5 bases). Germline lookup yields CDR1 SGDLS and CDR2 YYNGEE. The CDR3 has 14 residues. Between the trimmed V and J ends, which lost 0 bases and 4 bases, there was a span of 11 bases. CDR3 sequence: CASSVGGPSYEQYF. CDR3 DNA: TGTGCCAGCAGCGTAGGAGGGCCGAGTTACGAGCAGTACTTC.

This chain connects TRBV15 to TRBJ2-1; D may be TRBD2 (6 bases). CDR3 length: 14 amino acids. CDR1 is LNHNV, CDR2 YYDKDF, per germline (reference sequence). Trimming took off 6 bases at V and 6 bases at J, with 15 bases between the two ends. The CDR3 here is CATSRDSMSNEQFF. CDR3 bases: TGTGCCACCAGTCGGGACTCAATGTCCAATGAGCAGTTCTTC.

This clone was observed once. The chain combines TRBV9 with TRBJ2-3; 9 bases are shared with TRBD1. Germline V gene sequence: CDR1 SGDLS, CDR2 YYNGEE. The CDR3 totals 15 residues. The V segment lost 6 bases and the J segment 4 bases; nucleotides outside the gene matches: 9. CDR3 nucleotide sequence: TGTGCCAGCAACGAACAGGGGGCCGAGGCAGATACGCAGTATTTT. Its protein product is CASNEQGAEADTQYF. The complete variable domain, with remaining parts taken from reference TRBV9 and TRBJ2-3, reads DSGVTQTPKHLITATGQRVTLRCSPRSGDLSVYWYQQSLDQGLQFLIQYYNGEERAKGNILERFSAQQFPDLHSELNLSSLELGDSALYFCASNEQGAEADTQYFGPGTRLTVL.

This clone was recorded a few times. This chain connects TRBV28 to TRBJ1-5; tentatively, D is TRBD1 (5 bases). The CDR3 spans 15 residues. V lost 1 base and J lost 5, with 12 bases in between. CDR1 is MDHEN, CDR2 SYDVKM, per germline. The CDR3 DNA is TGTGCCAGCAGTTTATTCCGCGGGGGGGATCAGCCCCAGCATTTT. Translated, it gives CASSLFRGGDQPQHF.

The chain links TRBV14 to TRBJ2-1, with D possibly matching TRBD2 (6 bases). CDR1 is SGHDN and CDR2 is FVKESK in the germline V gene. This CDR3 spans 17 amino acids. V gave up 0 bases and J gave up 0 bases, with 12 bases separating them. The CDR3 DNA is TGTGCCAGCAGCCAAGAGTTCGGGAGAAGCTCCTACAATGAGCAGTTCTTC. It encodes CASSQEFGRSSYNEQFF.

The chain is built from TRBV14 and TRBJ2-3; a possible D gene is TRBD1 (5 bases). This CDR3 comprises 15 residues. Germline V gene lookup returns CDR1 SGHDN and CDR2 FVKESK. The germline V and J ends were trimmed by 3 bases and 0 bases, with 10 bases remaining between them. CDR3 coding DNA: TGTGCCAGCAGCCATTGGGGCCTGAGCACAGATACGCAGTATTTT. Translated, it gives CASSHWGLSTDTQYF.

The gene calls are TRBV29-1 and TRBJ1-4; TRBD1 aligns across 9 bases. The germline CDR1 and CDR2 sequences are SQVTM and ANQGSEA. The V and J ends lost 6 bases and 7 bases, in that order; junction bases with no gene match: 9. CDR3 length: 14 amino acids. CDR3 residues: CSVNPGTGSEKLFF. CDR3 nucleotide sequence: TGCAGCGTGAACCCCGGGACAGGGAGTGAAAAACTGTTTTTT.

This sequence joins TRBV18 and TRBJ2-3; TRBD1 might be the D (6 bases). The CDR3 spans 14 residues. Per the germline V gene, CDR1 is KGHSH and CDR2 is LQKENI. V lost 3 bases and J 6 bases, leaving 13 bases between the germline ends. Here the CDR3 reads CASSPDRPSDTQYF. The CDR3, as DNA: TGTGCCAGCTCACCGGACAGACCGTCCGATACGCAGTATTTT.

This CDR3 reads CASSPRSPPGETQYF. The CDR3 nucleotides read TGTGCCAGTAGTCCCCGGTCCCCGCCGGGGGAGACCCAGTACTTC. The chain employs TRBV19 and TRBJ2-5, with D maybe TRBD2 (5 bases). The V gene lost 5 bases and the J gene lost 5 bases, with 18 bases spanning the gap. From germline, CDR1 is LNHDA and CDR2 SQIVND (reference sequence). The CDR3 contains 15 residues.

This sequence joins TRBV5-1 and TRBJ2-5; 9 bases match TRBD1. Germline V gives CDR1 SGHRS, CDR2 YFSETQ. The V gene end was trimmed by 4 bases and the J gene end by 1 base; junction bases not matched to a gene: 8. CDR3 length equals 16 residues. CDR3: CASSQKQGAGQETQYF. DNA of the CDR3: TGCGCCAGCAGCCAGAAACAGGGGGCCGGCCAAGAGACCCAGTACTTC.

This rearrangement joins TRBV4-1 to TRBJ1-1; possibly TRBD1 for D (6 bases). Trimming stripped 0 bases from V and 6 bases from J, with 11 bases between. The CDR3 loop spans 14 amino acids. The germline V gene encodes CDR1 MGHRA and CDR2 YSYEKL. In DNA, the CDR3 is TGCGCCAGCAGCCAAGATTTCGACAGGTCTGAAGCTTTCTTT. Translation gives CASSQDFDRSEAFF.

The chain has TRBV6-6 and TRBJ1-3; 8 nucleotides line up with TRBD1. Per the germline V gene, CDR1 is MNHNY and CDR2 is SVGAGI (reference sequence). This CDR3 is built from 16 residues. Trimming at V came to 6 bases and at J to 0 bases, leaving 7 bases not matched to a gene. CDR3 loop: CASRPTGDLSGNTIYF. The CDR3 nucleotides read TGTGCCAGCAGACCGACAGGGGACCTCTCTGGAAACACCATATATTTT.

The chain links TRBV11-2 to TRBJ2-3; 7 nucleotides line up with TRBD1. V gave up 2 bases and J gave up 6 bases; unmatched junction bases: 11. The CDR3 loop spans 16 amino acids. CDR1 SGHAT and CDR2 FQNNGV come from the germline V gene. CDR3 sequence (DNA): TGTGCCAGCAGCTTACCGCGACAGGGTAATGGGGATACGCAGTATTTT. This encodes CASSLPRQGNGDTQYF.

The chain carries TRBV28 and TRBJ1-1; the D gene is possibly TRBD1 (6 bases). Trimming shortened V by 4 bases and J by 7 bases, and 10 bases separated the two germline ends. The CDR3 runs 12 residues. Germline-derived CDR1 and CDR2 are MDHEN and SYDVKM. The CDR3 nucleotides read TGTGCCAGCAGTTATACGGACAGTGAAGCTTTCTTT. Protein product: CASSYTDSEAFF.

The J gene is TRBJ1-1, the V gene TRBV11-2; D gene ambiguous. The ends were cut back, 5 bases at V and 2 bases at J, with 12 bases in the middle. The CDR3 consists of 14 residues. Germline CDR1 and CDR2: SGHAT and FQNNGV. CDR3 protein: CASSDRRVNTEAFF. The CDR3, as DNA: TGTGCCAGCAGCGATCGCCGGGTTAACACTGAAGCTTTCTTT. Based on the CDR3 plus reference TRBV11-2 and TRBJ1-1, the full variable domain is EAGVAQSPRYKIIEKRQSVAFWCNPISGHATLYWYQQILGQGPKLLIQFQNNGVVDDSQLPKDRFSAERLKGVDSTLKIQPAKLEDSAVYLCASSDRRVNTEAFFGQGTRLTVV.

The chain uses TRBV2 and TRBJ2-1; D is perhaps TRBD2 (5 bases). Germline CDR1 is SNHLY and CDR2 is FYNNEI. V gave up 4 bases and J gave up 5 bases, with 12 bases separating them. The CDR3 totals 14 residues. CDR3 sequence: CASSVGLAHNEQFF. The DNA for the CDR3 is TGTGCCAGCAGTGTTGGGCTAGCACACAATGAGCAGTTCTTC.

This chain uses TRBV5-5 with TRBJ1-2; D possibly corresponds to TRBD1 (6 bases). The V end lost 0 bases, the J end lost 3 bases, and 15 bases lay between the germline ends. Germline V gene lookup returns CDR1 SGHKS and CDR2 YYEKEE (reference sequence). CDR3 length equals 16 residues. The CDR3 sequence is CASSLVGGREYYGYTF. The CDR3 DNA is TGTGCCAGCAGCTTGGTTGGGGGCAGGGAGTACTATGGCTACACCTTC.

The rearrangement joins TRBV7-9 to TRBJ2-7; 9 bases align to TRBD2. Germline V gene data show CDR1 as SEHNR and CDR2 as FQNEAQ (reference sequence). This CDR3 contains 14 residues. The V segment lost 8 bases and the J segment 5 bases; nucleotides outside the gene matches: 10. CDR3 DNA: TGTGCCAGCCAGGACGTGCGGGGGGGGAACGAGCAGTACTTC. Translating it yields CASQDVRGGNEQYF.

The genes are TRBV5-1 and TRBJ1-3; 9 nucleotides align to TRBD1. This CDR3 spans 15 amino acids. Looked up from germline, CDR1 is SGHRS and CDR2 is YFSETQ. Trimming cost V 5 bases and J 3 bases; bases outside gene matches: 6. The CDR3 spells CASSLGQGGGNTIYF. In DNA form, the CDR3 reads TGCGCCAGCAGTCTGGGACAGGGTGGTGGAAACACCATATATTTT.

This clone was observed a handful of times. The chain is built from TRBV6-1 and TRBJ1-1; 8 bases line up with TRBD1. The germline CDR1 and CDR2 sequences are MNHNS and SASEGT. Unmatched junction bases numbered 14, after V lost 4 bases and J lost 4 bases. This CDR3 contains 17 residues. The CDR3 DNA follows: TGTGCCAGCAGTGTTTTCCCGGCTTCAGGGGGCGGCACTGAAGCTTTCTTT. Amino acid sequence: CASSVFPASGGGTEAFF.

This chain links TRBV29-1 with TRBJ1-2; D is unclear. Germline-derived CDR1 and CDR2 are SQVTM and ANQGSEA. The V end was cut by 0 bases, the J end by 3 bases, with 17 bases between. CDR3 length: 16 amino acids. Here the CDR3 reads CSVEEWRMRADYGYTF. Written as DNA, the CDR3 is TGCAGCGTTGAAGAATGGCGCATGCGGGCCGACTATGGCTACACCTTC.

This clone appeared many times. The V gene is TRBV30, the J gene TRBJ2-2; 8 bases map to TRBD1. This CDR3 has 16 amino acids. Trimming at V came to 2 bases and at J to 4 bases, leaving 9 bases not matched to a gene. The germline V gene encodes CDR1 GTSNPN and CDR2 SVGIG (reference sequence). This CDR3 is CAWSRFGQGGTGELFF. The CDR3 bases are TGTGCCTGGAGTCGGTTTGGACAGGGAGGCACCGGGGAGCTGTTTTTT.